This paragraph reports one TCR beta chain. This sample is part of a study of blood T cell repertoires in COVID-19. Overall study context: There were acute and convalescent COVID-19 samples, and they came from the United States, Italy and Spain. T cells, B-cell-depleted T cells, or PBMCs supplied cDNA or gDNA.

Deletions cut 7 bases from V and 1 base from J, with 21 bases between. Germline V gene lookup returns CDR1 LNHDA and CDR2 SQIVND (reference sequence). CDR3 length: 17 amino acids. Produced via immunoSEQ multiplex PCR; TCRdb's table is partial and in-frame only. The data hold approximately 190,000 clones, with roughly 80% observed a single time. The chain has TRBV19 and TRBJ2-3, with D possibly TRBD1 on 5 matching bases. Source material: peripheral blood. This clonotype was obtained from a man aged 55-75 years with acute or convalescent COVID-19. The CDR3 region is CASKANRFFIRTDTQYF. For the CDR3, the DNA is TGTGCCAGTAAGGCGAACAGGTTTTTCATCCGCACAGATACGCAGTATTTT. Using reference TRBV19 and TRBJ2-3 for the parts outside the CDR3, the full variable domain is DGGITQSPKYLFRKEGQNVTLSCEQNLNHDAMYWYRQDPGQGLRLIYYSQIVNDFQKGDIAEGYSVSREKKESFPLTVTSAQKNPTAFYLCASKANRFFIRTDTQYFGPGTRLTVL.